One and the same sample provided the 11 T cell receptor beta chains below, sequenced in a study of human T cells and chemical hapten exposure. MiXCR, run by TCRdb on the RACE reads, gives a single entry per CDR3 protein. This repertoire shows about 82,000 distinct CDR3 sequences, roughly 13% found once; its top ten account for approximately 6%. The time point here: patch test 3, about 24 weeks after DPC sensitization. Treatment given: therapeutic diphenylcyclopropenone sensitization with weekly scalp DPC. This specimen was whole blood, taken in connection with sensitization to the hapten diphenylcyclopropenone (DPC). These receptors were taken from a woman between 45 and 65 years old with alopecia areata. Some clones in this sample may be carry-over from other donors' samples.

This chain joins TRBV7-2 and TRBJ1-2, with no clear D. CDR1 and CDR2 from the germline V gene are SGHTA and FQGNSA. The CDR3 has 13 amino acids. V lost 5 bases, J lost 1 base, and 8 bases lay in between. CDR3 residues: CASSHAINYGYTF. The CDR3 DNA is TGTGCCAGCAGCCACGCCATTAACTATGGCTACACCTTC.

The table lists this clonotype with many counts. V is TRBV7-9 and J is TRBJ1-5; no definite D call. The V end was cut by 5 bases, the J end by 4 bases, with 9 bases between. The CDR3 runs to 13 residues. Germline CDR1 SEHNR, CDR2 FQNEAQ (reference sequence). As DNA, the CDR3 is TGTGCCAGCAGCATCGAAAAAAATCAGCCCCAGCATTTT. Translating it yields CASSIEKNQPQHF.

This clonotype was seen only a few times. The chain uses TRBV10-2 and TRBJ1-2; TRBD1 agrees at 7 bases. Germline-derived CDR1 and CDR2 are WSHSY and SAAADI. V lost 6 bases and J lost 4; bases outside the gene matches: 2. The length of the CDR3 is 12 residues. CDR3 loop: CASSGTVYGYTF. Written as DNA, the CDR3 is TGCGCCAGCAGCGGGACAGTCTATGGCTACACCTTC.

Remarks on this clonotype: Because the CDR3 is missing its conserved closing phenylalanine or tryptophan, this is likely a read error. The chain combines TRBV15 with TRBJ2-7; D remains ambiguous. CDR3 size: 13 residues. Germline CDR1 is LNHNV and CDR2 is YYDKDF (reference sequence). With 0 bases removed from V and 4 bases from J, the gap between germline ends came to 7 bases. This CDR3 is CATSRDPNYEQYL. In nucleotides, the CDR3 is TGTGCCACCAGCAGAGACCCAAATTACGAGCAGTACTTA.

A few counts support this clonotype. The rearrangement links TRBV7-9 to TRBJ2-2, with 7 positions matching TRBD2. Germline V CDR1 and CDR2: SEHNR, FQNEAQ (reference sequence). CDR3 size: 16 residues. J lost 6 bases, V lost 5 bases, and 12 bases had no gene match. DNA for the CDR3: TGTGCCAGCAGCACCTTAGTGGGAGCGGGATCCGGGGAGCTGTTTTTT. This encodes CASSTLVGAGSGELFF.

V gene TRBV20-1 combines with J gene TRBJ1-5, with 7 bases identical to TRBD1. Germline-derived CDR1 and CDR2 are DFQATT and SNEGSKA (reference sequence). The CDR3 has 14 residues. Trimming cost V 5 bases and J 5 bases; bases outside gene matches: 9. The CDR3 loop reads CSAVISRGYQPQHF. The CDR3, as DNA: TGCAGTGCTGTAATTTCCAGGGGGTATCAGCCCCAGCATTTT.

This clonotype was seen only a few times. The gene calls are TRBV20-1 and TRBJ2-3, with 10 nucleotides matching TRBD2. V lost 4 bases to trimming and J lost 2 bases; unmatched junction nucleotides: 6. The CDR3 is 15 residues long. Germline lookup yields CDR1 DFQATT and CDR2 SNEGSKA (reference sequence). The CDR3, as DNA: TGCAGTGCTACTAGGACTAGCGGAAACACAGATACGCAGTATTTT. Its translation is CSATRTSGNTDTQYF.

The chain combines TRBV10-3 with TRBJ2-3, with D possibly being TRBD1 (6 bases). Trimming took 7 bases from V and 4 from J, leaving 9 bases between them. The CDR3 is made up of 12 amino acids. Germline lookup yields CDR1 ENHRY and CDR2 SYGVKD. Here the CDR3 reads CAIKGGPDTQYF. The CDR3 DNA reads as TGTGCCATCAAAGGGGGACCAGATACGCAGTATTTT.

This clonotype showed up just a few times. The junction departs from germline at one end; a sequencing error may be responsible. The chain has TRBV7-6 and TRBJ2-6, with D possibly being TRBD1 (5 bases). The CDR3 consists of 16 residues. Germline CDR1 and CDR2: SGHVS and FNYEAQ. This chain's CDR3 is CASSPGPNPGANVLTF. The CDR3 DNA sequence: TGTGCCAGCAGCCCGGGTCCGAACCCTGGGGCCAACGTCCTCACTTTC.

This clonotype was detected only a few times. The rearrangement uses TRBV5-6 and TRBJ1-1; TRBD1 is a possible D gene (5 bases). The CDR3 contains 14 residues. CDR1 and CDR2 from the germline V gene are SGHDT and YYEEEE. V lost 2 bases, J lost 10 bases, and 18 bases lay in between. The DNA for the CDR3 is TGTGCCAGCAGCTTTCTGCAGGGAGGACTTCTAGCTTTCTTT. Residues: CASSFLQGGLLAFF.

This clonotype was recorded many times. The chain joins TRBV20-1 to TRBJ2-7, with D maybe TRBD2 (6 bases). Between the trimmed V and J ends, which lost 0 bases and 3 bases, there was a span of 21 bases. CDR3 length equals 17 residues. Germline V gene sequence: CDR1 DFQATT, CDR2 SNEGSKA (reference sequence). Here the CDR3 reads CSARDPRATAGYYEQYF. The CDR3 DNA reads as TGCAGTGCTAGAGACCCTAGGGCGACGGCGGGGTACTACGAGCAGTACTTC.